The 12 T cell receptor beta chains presented below share a single source sample, sequenced in a study of T cell responses to AZD1222 COVID-19 vaccine. Using immunoSEQ multiplex PCR, the repertoire was profiled, and TCRdb retains in-frame clones only, with some absent. Counted here are just under 150,000 clones, more than 70% occurring once; the ten biggest clones make up about 5.4%. This material consisted of peripheral blood, taken 28 days after the second AZD1222 dose. The receptor set was obtained from an adult who received the AZD1222 COVID-19 vaccine.

V and J are TRBV18 and TRBJ2-1, with D unresolved. V lost 5 bases and J lost 7, with 6 bases in between. This CDR3 has 11 residues. The germline V gene has CDR1 KGHSH and CDR2 LQKENI. In DNA, the CDR3 is TGTGCCAGCTCAGCCGGGAATGAGCAGTTCTTC. The encoded protein is CASSAGNEQFF. Complete variable domain (other parts from reference TRBV18 and TRBJ2-1): NAGVMQNPRHLVRRRGQEARLRCSPMKGHSHVYWYRQLPEEGLKFMVYLQKENIIDESGMPKERFSAEFPKEGPSILRIQQVVRGDSAAYFCASSAGNEQFFGPGTRLTVL.

The chain combines TRBV19 with TRBJ1-1, with TRBD1 matching over 7 bases. This CDR3 comprises 12 residues. Germline V gives CDR1 LNHDA, CDR2 SQIVND (reference sequence). Trimming cost V 1 base and J 11 bases; bases outside gene matches: 4. The CDR3 loop is CASSIGEQGAFF. The DNA of the CDR3 is TGTGCCAGTAGTATAGGGGAACAGGGGGCTTTCTTT.

This chain links TRBV7-2 with TRBJ2-1, with D possibly matching TRBD2 (6 bases). This CDR3 is built from 16 residues. Trimming took off 5 bases at V and 0 bases at J, with 14 bases between the two ends. Germline CDR1 is SGHTA and CDR2 is FQGNSA. The CDR3 nucleotides read TGTGCCAGCAGCCCCGACGCGGGGAGCTCCTACAATGAGCAGTTCTTC. Its protein is CASSPDAGSSYNEQFF.

J is TRBJ1-1 and V is TRBV4-1; a possible D gene is TRBD1 (5 bases). Germline V gives CDR1 MGHRA, CDR2 YSYEKL. The CDR3 totals 15 residues. V lost 0 bases to trimming and J lost 0 bases, with 8 bases between them. This CDR3 is CASSQEGRVNTEAFF. CDR3 nucleotide sequence: TGCGCCAGCAGCCAAGAAGGCAGGGTGAACACTGAAGCTTTCTTT.

The chain is built from TRBV29-1 and TRBJ1-1, with 7 positions matching TRBD1. CDR1 is SQVTM and CDR2 is ANQGSEA in the germline V gene. Germline trimming cut 2 bases from V and 4 bases from J; bases unmatched to any gene: 10. This CDR3 contains 15 residues. CDR3 amino acids: CSVELMDRTGTEAFF. The CDR3 nucleotides read TGCAGCGTTGAATTAATGGACAGGACAGGCACTGAAGCTTTCTTT.

CDR3 DNA: TGTGCCAGCAGCTTCTTCCGGGCCGAGCAGTACTTC. This sequence encodes CASSFFRAEQYF. The V gene is TRBV7-2, the J gene TRBJ2-7; D ambiguous. The CDR3 covers 12 residues. CDR1 and CDR2 from the germline V gene are SGHTA and FQGNSA. V lost 3 bases to trimming and J lost 6 bases, with 9 bases between them.

V usage is TRBV20-1 and J usage is TRBJ2-1, with a possible D match to TRBD2 (5 bases). Germline V CDR1 and CDR2: DFQATT, SNEGSKA (reference sequence). The length of the CDR3 is 11 residues. V was cut by 8 bases and J by 5 bases, with 10 bases left in between. The CDR3 coding sequence is TGCAGTCAGTCCGGGGACAATGAGCAGTTCTTC. Translation gives CSQSGDNEQFF.

The V and J genes are TRBV11-2 and TRBJ2-2; a possible D gene is TRBD1 (5 bases). This CDR3 has 14 amino acids. V was trimmed by 3 bases and J by 6 bases, leaving 11 bases between them. In germline, CDR1 is SGHAT, CDR2 FQNNGV. The DNA for the CDR3 is TGTGCCAGCAGCTTCGACAGATGGGCCGGGGAGCTGTTTTTT. Its protein product is CASSFDRWAGELFF.

The DNA for the CDR3 is TGTGCCAGCAGCAGGAACCACAATGAGCAGTTCTTC. Its translation is CASSRNHNEQFF. J is TRBJ2-1 and V is TRBV13; no clear D gene. Trimming took 5 bases from V and 5 from J, leaving 7 bases between them. The CDR3 is 12 amino acids. Germline V gene lookup returns CDR1 PRHDT and CDR2 FYEKMQ (reference sequence).

The J gene is TRBJ2-5, the V gene TRBV2, with 9 nucleotides matching TRBD1. CDR3 length: 15 amino acids. The germline CDR1 and CDR2 sequences are SNHLY and FYNNEI. V lost 7 bases and J lost 3; bases outside the gene matches: 9. CDR3 DNA: TGTGCCAGCATGGAACAGGGGGCGGGGAAAGAGACCCAGTACTTC. Its protein product is CASMEQGAGKETQYF.

V gene TRBV30 combines with J gene TRBJ1-2, with no clear D. The CDR3 sequence is 14 residues long. V was cut by 2 bases and J by 6 bases, with 16 bases left in between. Germline V gives CDR1 GTSNPN, CDR2 SVGIG (reference sequence). In nucleotides, the CDR3 is TGTGCCTGGAGTAAGGTGGTGGGCGTAGATGGCTACACCTTC. Its translation: CAWSKVVGVDGYTF.

The rearrangement uses TRBV18 and TRBJ1-1; TRBD1 matches at 7 bases. The V segment lost 2 bases and the J segment 4 bases; nucleotides outside the gene matches: 10. Germline CDR1 reads KGHSH; CDR2 reads LQKENI. This CDR3 contains 16 residues. CDR3 DNA: TGTGCCAGCTCACCAGGCCCAGGGGGTGACGGCACTGAAGCTTTCTTT. Protein sequence: CASSPGPGGDGTEAFF.